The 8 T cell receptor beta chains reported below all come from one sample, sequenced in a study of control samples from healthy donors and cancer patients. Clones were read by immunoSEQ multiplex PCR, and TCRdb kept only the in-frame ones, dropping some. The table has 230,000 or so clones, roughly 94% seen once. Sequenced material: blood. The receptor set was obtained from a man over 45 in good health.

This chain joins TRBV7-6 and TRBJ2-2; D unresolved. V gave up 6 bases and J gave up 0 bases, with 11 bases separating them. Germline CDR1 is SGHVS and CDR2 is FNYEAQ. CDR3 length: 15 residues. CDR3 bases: TGTGCCAGCAGTCCACAGCATGCGAACACCGGGGAGCTGTTTTTT. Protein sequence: CASSPQHANTGELFF.

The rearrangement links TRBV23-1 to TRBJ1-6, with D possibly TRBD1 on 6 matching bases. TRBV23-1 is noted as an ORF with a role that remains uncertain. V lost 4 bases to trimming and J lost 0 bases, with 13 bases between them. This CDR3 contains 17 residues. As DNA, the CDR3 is TGCGCCAGCAGTCCACCCGGGGGGGCCTCCTATAATTCACCCCTCCACTTT. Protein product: CASSPPGGASYNSPLHF.

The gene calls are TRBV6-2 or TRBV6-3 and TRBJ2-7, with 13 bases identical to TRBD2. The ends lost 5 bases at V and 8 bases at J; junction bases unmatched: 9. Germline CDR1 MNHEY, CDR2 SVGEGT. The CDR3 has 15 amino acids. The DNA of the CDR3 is TGTGCCAGCAGTAGCGGACTAGCGGGGGCCACCCAGCAGTACTTC. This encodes CASSSGLAGATQQYF.

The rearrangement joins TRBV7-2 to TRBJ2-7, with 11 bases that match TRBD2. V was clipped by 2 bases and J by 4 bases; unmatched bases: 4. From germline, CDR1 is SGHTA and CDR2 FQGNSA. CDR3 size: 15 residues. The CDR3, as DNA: TGTGCCAGCAGCTTATCTAGCGGGGGGCTTTACGAGCAGTACTTC. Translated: CASSLSSGGLYEQYF.

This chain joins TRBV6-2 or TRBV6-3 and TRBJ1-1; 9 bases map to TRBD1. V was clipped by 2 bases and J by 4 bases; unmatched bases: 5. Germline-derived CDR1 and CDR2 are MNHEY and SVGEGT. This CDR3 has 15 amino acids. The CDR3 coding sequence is TGTGCCAGCAGTTACGCACAGGGGGCCGGCACTGAAGCTTTCTTT. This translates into CASSYAQGAGTEAFF.

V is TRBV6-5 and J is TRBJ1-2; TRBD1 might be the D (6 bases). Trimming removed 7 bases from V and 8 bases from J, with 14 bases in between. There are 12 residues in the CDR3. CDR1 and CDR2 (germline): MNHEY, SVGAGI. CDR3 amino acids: CASTKQGLGYTF. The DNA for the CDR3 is TGTGCCAGCACCAAACAGGGCTTAGGCTACACCTTC.

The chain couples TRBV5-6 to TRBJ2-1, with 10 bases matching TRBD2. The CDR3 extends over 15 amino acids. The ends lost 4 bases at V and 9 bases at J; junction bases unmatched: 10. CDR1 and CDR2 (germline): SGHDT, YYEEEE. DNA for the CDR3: TGTGCCAGCAGCGCCGGGACTAGCGTGATAGGTGAGCAGTTCTTC. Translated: CASSAGTSVIGEQFF.

CDR3: CASSQATGLMGTEAFF. In nucleotides, the CDR3 is TGTGCCAGCAGCCAAGCTACAGGTCTTATGGGGACTGAAGCTTTCTTT. The chain couples TRBV14 to TRBJ1-1, with D maybe TRBD1 (5 bases). CDR1 is SGHDN and CDR2 is FVKESK in the germline V gene. The CDR3 is made up of 16 amino acids. V lost 1 base to trimming and J lost 5 bases, with 17 bases between them. The full variable domain, in which reference TRBV14 and TRBJ1-1 provide the parts outside the CDR3, is EAGVTQFPSHSVIEKGQTVTLRCDPISGHDNLYWYRRVMGKEIKFLLHFVKESKQDESGMPNNRFLAERTGGTYSTLKVQPAELEDSGVYFCASSQATGLMGTEAFFGQGTRLTVV.